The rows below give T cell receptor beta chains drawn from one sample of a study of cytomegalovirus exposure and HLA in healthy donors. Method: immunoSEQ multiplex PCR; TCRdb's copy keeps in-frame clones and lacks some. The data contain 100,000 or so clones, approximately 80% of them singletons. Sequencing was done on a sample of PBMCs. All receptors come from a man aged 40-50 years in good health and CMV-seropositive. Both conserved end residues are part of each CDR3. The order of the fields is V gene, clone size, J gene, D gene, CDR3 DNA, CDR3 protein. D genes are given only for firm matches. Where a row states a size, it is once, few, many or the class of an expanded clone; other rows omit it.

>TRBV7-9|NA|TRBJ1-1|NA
TGTGCCAGCAGCTTAAGTTCGGGGAACACTGAAGCTTTCTTT
CASSLSSGNTEAFF
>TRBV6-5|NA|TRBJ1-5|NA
TGTGCCAGCAGTTCCCAGGGGTATAGCAATCAGCCCCAGCATTTT
CASSSQGYSNQPQHF
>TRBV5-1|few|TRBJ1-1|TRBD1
TGCGCCAGCAGCTTGACGGGACAGGCCAACACTGAAGCTTTCTTT
CASSLTGQANTEAFF
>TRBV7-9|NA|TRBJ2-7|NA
TGTGCCAGCAGCCAGCCTGGGGCCTCCTACGAGCAGTACTTC
CASSQPGASYEQYF
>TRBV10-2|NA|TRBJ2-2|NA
TGCGCCAGCAGTTTTGGGGGGACCGGGGAGCTGTTTTTT
CASSFGGTGELFF
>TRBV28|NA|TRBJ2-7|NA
TGTGCCAGCGCGATGGGCCAGGGGCCCCCCTACGAGCAGTACTTC
CASAMGQGPPYEQYF
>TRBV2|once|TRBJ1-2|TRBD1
TGTGCCAGCAGTGTGGGACAGGGGACCTATGGCTACACCTTC
CASSVGQGTYGYTF
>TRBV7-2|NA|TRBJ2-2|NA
TGTGCCAGCAGCTTAGCGTCCGGGGGTCCTAACACCGGGGAGCTGTTTTTT
CASSLASGGPNTGELFF
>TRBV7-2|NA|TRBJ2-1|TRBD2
TGTGCCAGCAGCCGCCGACTAGCTCATGAGCAGTTCTTC
CASSRRLAHEQFF
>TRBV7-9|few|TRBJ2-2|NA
TGTGCAGTCGACAAAGTCACCGGGGAGCTGTTTTTT
CAVDKVTGELFF
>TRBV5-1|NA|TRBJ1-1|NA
TGCGCCAGCAGCTTGAGGACAGCGAACACTGAAGCTTTCTTT
CASSLRTANTEAFF
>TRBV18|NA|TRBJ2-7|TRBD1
TGTGCCAGCTCACCACAAGGGACAGGGGGGGCCGAGCAGTACTTC
CASSPQGTGGAEQYF
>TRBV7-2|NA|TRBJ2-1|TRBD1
TGCGCCAGCAGCTCGACAGGGGGCTACAATGAGCAGTTCTTC
CASSSTGGYNEQFF
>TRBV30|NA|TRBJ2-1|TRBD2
TGTGCCTGGAGTTCCCAGCGGGGGGCCGTTAACAATGAGCAGTTCTTC
CAWSSQRGAVNNEQFF
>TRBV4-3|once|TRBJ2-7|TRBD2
TGCGCCAGCAGCTCGGGACTAGCGGGGGGGCGGTCAGACGAGCAGTACTTC
CASSSGLAGGRSDEQYF
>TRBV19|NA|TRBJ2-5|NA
TGTGCCAGTAGTACTCCACAGAGTTTTCAAGAGACCCAGTACTTC
CASSTPQSFQETQYF
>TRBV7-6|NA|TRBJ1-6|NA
TGTGCCAGCAGCTTAGGAGGGAGTGATTCACCCCTCCACTTT
CASSLGGSDSPLHF
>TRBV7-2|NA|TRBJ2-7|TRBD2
TGTGCCAGCAGCTCATTACTAGCGGGGCCTTTCAGAGAGCAGTACTTC
CASSSLLAGPFREQYF
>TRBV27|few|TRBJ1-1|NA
TGTGCCAGCAGTTTAGGGACTTCCGCCGAAGCTTTCTTT
CASSLGTSAEAFF
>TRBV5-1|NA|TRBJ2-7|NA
TGCGCCAGCAGCTTGGGCACAGGAGGGTACGAGCAGTACTTC
CASSLGTGGYEQYF
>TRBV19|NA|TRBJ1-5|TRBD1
TGTGCCAGTAGACCGACCGGGACAGGGCTTAGTCAGCCCCAGCATTTT
CASRPTGTGLSQPQHF
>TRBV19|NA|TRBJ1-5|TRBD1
TGTGCCAGTAGTATCGGCGACGGAAGGGGGCATCAGCCCCAGCATTTT
CASSIGDGRGHQPQHF
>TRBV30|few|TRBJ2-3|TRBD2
TGTGCCTGCGGGACTAGCGGGGGGGGCACAGATACGCAGTATTTT
CACGTSGGGTDTQYF
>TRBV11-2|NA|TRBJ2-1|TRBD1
TGTGCCAGCAGCTGGGGGATGACAGGGGATGAGCAGTTCTTC
CASSWGMTGDEQFF
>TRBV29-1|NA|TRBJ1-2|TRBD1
TGCAGCGGCGGGGGGACAGACTATGGCTACACCTTC
CSGGGTDYGYTF
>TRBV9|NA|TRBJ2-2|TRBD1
TGTGGCTCGACACCGGGACAGGGTAACACCGGGGAGCTGTTTTTT
CGSTPGQGNTGELFF
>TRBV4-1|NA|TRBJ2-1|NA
TGCGCCAGCAGCCCTGGGGTAGGGCAGGGGTGGGACAATGAGCAGTTCTTC
CASSPGVGQGWDNEQFF
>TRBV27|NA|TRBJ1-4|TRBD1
TGTGCCAGCAGTTCCCGGGACAGGGGATGGACTAATGAAAAACTGTTTTTT
CASSSRDRGWTNEKLFF
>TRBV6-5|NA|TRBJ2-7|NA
TGTGCCAGCAGTTACGTCGGGGGTTCCTACGAGCAGTACTTC
CASSYVGGSYEQYF
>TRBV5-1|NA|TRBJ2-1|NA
TGCGCCAGCAGCTTGGCTGGGAGGCTCAATGAGCAGTTCTTC
CASSLAGRLNEQFF
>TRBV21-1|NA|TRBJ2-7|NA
TGTGCCAGCAGCGCTCGGGACAGGGTACCCCACGAGCAGTACTTC
CASSARDRVPHEQYF
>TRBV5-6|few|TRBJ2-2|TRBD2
TGTGCCAGCAGGAAGCGGGGGGGGAACACCGGGGAGCTGTTTTTT
CASRKRGGNTGELFF
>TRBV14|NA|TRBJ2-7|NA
TGTGCCAGCAGCCCCCAAGGGGGCTCCTACGAGCAGTACTTC
CASSPQGGSYEQYF
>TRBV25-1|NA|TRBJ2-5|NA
TGTGCCAGCAGTGCCGCAGGGGTTGGGACCCAGTACTTC
CASSAAGVGTQYF
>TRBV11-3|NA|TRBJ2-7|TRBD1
TGTGCCAGCAGCCGGACAGGGGGAGACTACGAGCAGTACTTC
CASSRTGGDYEQYF
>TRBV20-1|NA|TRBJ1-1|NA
TGCAGTGCTGCGGTAGACACTGAAGCTTTCTTT
CSAAVDTEAFF
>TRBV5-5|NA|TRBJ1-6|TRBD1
TGTGCCAGCAGCTTGGACCGGACAGGGATTAATTCACCCCTCCACTTT
CASSLDRTGINSPLHF
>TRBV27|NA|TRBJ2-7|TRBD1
TGTGCCAGCAGTTTGTCGGGACAGGGGGCTTCCTACGAGCAGTACTTC
CASSLSGQGASYEQYF
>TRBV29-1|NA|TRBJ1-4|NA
TGCAGCGTTGATCCCGGGAAGGGAAATGAAAAACTGTTTTTT
CSVDPGKGNEKLFF
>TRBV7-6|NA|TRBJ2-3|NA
TGTGCCAGCAGCTTAGCTTCTCCCCCCACAGATACGCAGTATTTT
CASSLASPPTDTQYF
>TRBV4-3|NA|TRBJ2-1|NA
TGCGCCAGCAGCCAAGATCCCCCCCCAGCAATCGAAGCGACCAATGAGCAGTTCTTC
CASSQDPPPAIEATNEQFF
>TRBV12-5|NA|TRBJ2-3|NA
TGTGCTAGTGGTTTAAGCCTTAGCACAGATACGCAGTATTTT
CASGLSLSTDTQYF